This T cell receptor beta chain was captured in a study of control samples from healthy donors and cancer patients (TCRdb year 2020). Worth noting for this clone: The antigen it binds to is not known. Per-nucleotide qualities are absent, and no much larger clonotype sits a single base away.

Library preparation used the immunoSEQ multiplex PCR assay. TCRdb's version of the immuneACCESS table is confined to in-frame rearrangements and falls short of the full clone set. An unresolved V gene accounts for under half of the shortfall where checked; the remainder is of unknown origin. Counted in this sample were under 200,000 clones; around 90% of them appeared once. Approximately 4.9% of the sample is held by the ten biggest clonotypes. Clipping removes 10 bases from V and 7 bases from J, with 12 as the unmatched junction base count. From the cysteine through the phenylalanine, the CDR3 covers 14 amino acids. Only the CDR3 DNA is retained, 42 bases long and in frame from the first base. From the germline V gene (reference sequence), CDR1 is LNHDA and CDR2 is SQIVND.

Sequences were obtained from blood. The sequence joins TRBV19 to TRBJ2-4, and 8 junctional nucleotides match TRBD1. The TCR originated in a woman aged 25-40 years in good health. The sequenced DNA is TGTGCCACTCACCAGGGGGCGAGGGAGAACATTCAGTACTTC. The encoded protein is CATHQGARENIQYF.